The clone carrying this T cell receptor (beta chain) came up a few times. Antigen: not known. The investigators amplified TCR beta CDR3 regions from RNA transcripts. Primed by the HTBI set, a first-round RT-PCR was run on the TCR CDR3. TCRdb reprocessed the multiplex PCR reads with MiXCR, giving one entry per CDR3 protein. The table lists roughly 380,000 distinct CDR3 sequences, roughly 19% of them singletons, with 3% to 4.5% in the top ten. This sample is part of a study of T cells in Graves' hyperthyroidism and ophthalmopathy. The V end was cut by 4 bases, the J end by 3 bases, with 15 bases between. This CDR3 region has 15 residues. Germline CDR1 is MNHNS and CDR2 is SASEGT. Study-wide points: Ophthalmopathy was distinguished from stable hyperthyroidism by 13 V-J signatures. Onset of ophthalmopathy came a median approximately 6 months after the model predicted it.

Fresh peripheral blood, roughly 9.3 ml, was the source of the PBMCs. Sequencing was done on a sample of blood. The TCR originated in a woman aged 18-30 years with Graves' hyperthyroidism. The chain combines TRBV6-1 with TRBJ1-2; D is unresolved. CDR3 coding DNA: TGTGCCAGCAGTGGCCGATGGGCGTTGGACTATGGCTACACCTTC. This translates into CASSGRWALDYGYTF.